Listed below are T cell receptor beta chains from one sample, sequenced in a study of T cell responses to AZD1222 COVID-19 vaccine. Sequencing used immunoSEQ multiplex PCR; TCRdb keeps in-frame clones, though not all of them. The data hold 85,000 to 100,000 clones, with approximately 78% observed a single time. The sequenced sample was peripheral blood, obtained on day 0 of AZD1222 vaccination. Receptors originate from an adult in good health. Both conserved end residues are part of each CDR3. Fields, in order: J gene, V gene, CDR3 protein.

TRBJ2-2 TRBV3-1/TRBV3-2 CASSSRTSGRAGELFF
TRBJ2-7 TRBV30 CAWSWGGEQYF
TRBJ1-3 TRBV11-3 CASRLNRESGNTIYF
TRBJ2-3 TRBV11-3 CASSFGQGFADTQYF
TRBJ2-1 TRBV9 CASSKLAESYNEQFF
TRBJ2-7 TRBV30 CAWSVQGGTYEQYF
TRBJ1-1 TRBV19 CATTPPGPPYPEAFF
TRBJ2-5 TRBV16 CASSQYREETQYF
TRBJ2-1 TRBV30 CAWRIREAEFF
TRBJ2-2 TRBV5-1 CASSMTETNTGELFF
TRBJ2-3 TRBV20-1 CSASKPSGITDTQYF
TRBJ2-2 TRBV6-5 CATAPLGKNTGELFF
TRBJ2-3 TRBV7-9 CASSYSGSGTDTQYF
TRBJ2-1 TRBV7-2 CASSLASGRFYEQFF
TRBJ2-3 TRBV7-8 CASSKLAVGADTQYF
TRBJ1-5 TRBV12-5 CASGSGESNQPQHF
TRBJ2-7 TRBV27 CASRAGRTTYEQYF
TRBJ2-5 TRBV5-6 CASSLAVRVFQETQYF
TRBJ2-7 TRBV7-2 CASSLSGYEQYF
TRBJ2-1 TRBV12-3/TRBV12-4 CAGRAQGNEQFF
TRBJ2-2 TRBV7-2 CASSLGPEELFF
TRBJ2-7 TRBV5-8 CASSFRAGAGHEQYF
TRBJ1-4 TRBV30 CAWRGGGGDEKLFF
TRBJ1-6 TRBV2 CASGTGRGPLHF
TRBJ2-1 TRBV19 CASSNLKREGRYEQFF
TRBJ2-2 TRBV10-3 CAISASGQGHTGELFF
TRBJ2-1 TRBV28 CASSLSGQGGGEQFF
TRBJ2-3 TRBV21-1 CASSSSGTSGRNSPSSTDTQYF
TRBJ2-7 TRBV29-1 CSAQPQGGYEQYF
TRBJ2-2 TRBV18 CASAGQLNTGELFF
TRBJ1-1 TRBV10-3 CAISERQLNTEAFF
TRBJ2-7 TRBV27 CASSSTRGRGSYEQYF
TRBJ1-6 TRBV5-1 CASSFRPAGNSPLHF
TRBJ2-7 TRBV28 CASSSPPGEALSYEQYF
TRBJ2-5 TRBV28 CASSLLGQGAETQYF
TRBJ2-1 TRBV9 CASSRGTAYNEQFF
TRBJ2-5 TRBV14 CASSSGLFETQYF
TRBJ1-5 TRBV19 CASRSLGGDQPQHF
TRBJ1-3 TRBV28 CASSPGTGISGNTIYF
TRBJ1-2 TRBV7-2 CASSTGRNYGYTF
TRBJ2-1 TRBV12-2 CASRLIGRGQREPPASYNEQFF
TRBJ2-3 TRBV27 CASSGGGLDTQYF
TRBJ2-2 TRBV11-1 CASRMLWSGELFF
TRBJ2-3 TRBV7-2 CASSSPWRGSTDTQYF
TRBJ1-3 TRBV7-2 CASSPRRSSGNTIYF
TRBJ2-3 TRBV27 CASSFADLKGYTQYF
TRBJ1-1 TRBV30 CAWSVIGEEAFF
TRBJ2-5 TRBV12-3/TRBV12-4 CASRQQEAQYF
TRBJ2-7 TRBV7-8 CASSLSYRGSYEQYF
TRBJ1-1 TRBV7-9 CASSRGLLNTEAFF
TRBJ1-5 TRBV19 CASSIGTADQPQHF
TRBJ2-5 TRBV2 CASSPPRTSGKETQYF
TRBJ2-5 TRBV19 CASSIGPGTSEETQYF
TRBJ2-5 TRBV15 CATGHGLAGVGEEETQYF
TRBJ1-4 TRBV5-6 CASSSGNFNEKLFF
TRBJ2-5 TRBV30 CAWSGSSGQETQYF
TRBJ2-2 TRBV12-5 CASGFPRTSGRAEAGELFF
TRBJ2-7 TRBV10-3 CAISVGSEQYF
TRBJ1-6 TRBV27 CASSTQGGAYNSPLHF